The rows below give T cell receptor beta chains drawn from one sample of a study of shared clonotypes between healthy human individuals. The assay was immunoSEQ multiplex PCR, and TCRdb's table has in-frame clones only and misses some. The sample includes about 2.3 million clones, 85% to 95% of them seen just once. The sequenced sample consisted of naive CD4+ T cells from PBMCs. All receptors come from a man aged 18 to 29 in good health. Some clones in this sample may be carry-over from other donors' samples. Each CDR3 is given with its conserved first and last residue. The D gene is left open where the match is weak. The size of a clone is reported for some rows only, either as once, few or many, or as a class for expanded clones.

CDR3aa	CDR3nt	d_gene	abundance	j_gene	v_gene	len
CASSAPRDGETQYF	TGTGCCAGCTCAGCTCCCAGGGACGGGGAGACCCAGTACTTC	.	once	TRBJ2-5	TRBV5-4	14
CASSPSLAEEYNEQFF	TGCGCCAGCAGCCCCTCCTTGGCGGAGGAGTACAATGAGCAGTTCTTC	.	.	TRBJ2-1	TRBV4-1	16
CASSYQQTTNEKLFF	TGTGCCAGCAGTTACCAACAGACAACTAATGAAAAACTGTTTTTT	.	.	TRBJ1-4	TRBV6-6	15
CASSPPSPPGTQYF	TGTGCCAGCTCCCCGCCTAGCCCGCCCGGGACCCAGTACTTC	.	.	TRBJ2-5	TRBV18	14
CASSPNMLLVHEQYF	TGTGCCAGCAGTCCTAACATGTTACTAGTTCACGAGCAGTACTTC	.	.	TRBJ2-7	TRBV28	15
CASRFRGRAVANTGELFF	TGTGCCAGCAGATTCCGGGGGCGGGCGGTAGCGAACACCGGGGAGCTGTTTTTT	.	.	TRBJ2-2	TRBV27	18
CSVYGDSGAYEQYF	TGCAGCGTTTATGGGGATAGCGGAGCCTACGAGCAGTACTTC	.	once	TRBJ2-7	TRBV29-1	14
CASSLLPGSEAFF	TGTGCCAGCAGCTTACTCCCGGGCTCTGAAGCTTTCTTT	.	few	TRBJ1-1	TRBV11-2	13
CATSRDGIADTQYF	TGTGCCACCAGCAGAGACGGGATAGCAGATACGCAGTATTTT	.	.	TRBJ2-3	TRBV15	14
CATGGTLEQYF	TGTGCTACCGGGGGTACACTAGAGCAGTACTTC	.	.	TRBJ2-7	TRBV28	11
CASRRPSSYNEQFF	TGTGCCAGCCGCAGGCCAAGCTCCTACAATGAGCAGTTCTTC	.	.	TRBJ2-1	TRBV6-5	14